Given below is one T cell receptor (beta chain) in context. This record comes from a study of OX40 agonist ivuxolimab in advanced cancers. V gave up 3 bases and J gave up 1 base; unmatched junction bases: 4. The CDR3 sequence is 15 residues long. The germline CDR1 and CDR2 sequences are SGHRS and YFSETQ. Repertoires were generated with immunoSEQ multiplex PCR, while TCRdb's copy carries only in-frame clones and drops some. Of roughly 75,000 clones in the sample, roughly 90% are singletons; the top ten hold approximately 2.5%. V gene TRBV5-1 combines with J gene TRBJ2-3; TRBD2 matches at 8 bases. The specimen comprised CD4+ or CD8+ T cells sorted from blood, sampled in a trial of the OX40 agonist ivuxolimab. The clonotype originates from an adult with an advanced solid tumor such as melanoma, head and neck, liver or kidney cancer. In DNA form, the CDR3 reads TGCGCCAGCAGCTCACGGGGGGGCCGCACAGATACGCAGTATTTT. Protein product: CASSSRGGRTDTQYF.